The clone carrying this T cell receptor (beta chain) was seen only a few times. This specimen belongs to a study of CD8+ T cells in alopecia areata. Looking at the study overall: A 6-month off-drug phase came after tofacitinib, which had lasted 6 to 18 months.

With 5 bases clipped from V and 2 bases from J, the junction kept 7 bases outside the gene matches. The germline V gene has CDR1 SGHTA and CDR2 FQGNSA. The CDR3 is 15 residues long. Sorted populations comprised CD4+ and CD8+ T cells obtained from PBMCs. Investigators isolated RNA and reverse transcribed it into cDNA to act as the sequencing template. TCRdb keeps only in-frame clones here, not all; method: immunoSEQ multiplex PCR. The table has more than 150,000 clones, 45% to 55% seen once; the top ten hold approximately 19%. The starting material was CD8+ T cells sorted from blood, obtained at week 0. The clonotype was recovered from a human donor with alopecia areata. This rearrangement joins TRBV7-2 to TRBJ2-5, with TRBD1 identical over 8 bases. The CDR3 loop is CASSPGTGQQETQYF. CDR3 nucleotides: TGTGCCAGCAGCCCGGGGACAGGTCAACAAGAGACCCAGTACTTC.